This T cell receptor beta chain was captured by sequencing in a study of cytomegalovirus exposure and HLA in healthy donors. Findings and limits, study-wide: A prior analysis recorded that most TCR beta V segments were productive about 90% or about 30% of the time. The study assumed roughly uniform donor sequencing depth for presence/absence analyses.

This clone was observed a handful of times. What it recognizes is unknown. Trimming removed 4 bases at V and 1 base at J, with 8 bases between. Per the germline V gene, CDR1 is SGDLS and CDR2 is YYNGEE. This CDR3 is built from 13 residues. Use of 60 Vbeta and 13 Jbeta primers characterized the PCR. Data came from immunoSEQ multiplex PCR; TCRdb stores just in-frame clones and leaves some out. The top ten hold 1.8% of the sample, which has approximately 150,000 clones, around three quarters seen once. The TCR was taken from a man aged 40-49 years in good health and CMV-seronegative. The specimen sequenced was PBMCs. V gene TRBV9 combines with J gene TRBJ1-2, with D possibly matching TRBD1 (6 bases). CDR3 nucleotide sequence: TGTGCCAGCAGCCCGGACAGTAACTATGGCTACACCTTC. This gives the protein CASSPDSNYGYTF.